This TCR beta chain was captured in a study of beta chain features in type 1 diabetes. Expressed TCRB transcripts were sequenced because the entire RNA isolate underwent reverse transcription. The assay was immunoSEQ multiplex PCR, and TCRdb's table has in-frame clones only and misses some. The sample lists more than 150,000 clones; about 13% were seen once. General study findings and limits: A greater similarity of naive, central memory and Treg TCRB repertoires was seen among patients than among healthy donors.

A note on this clone: Its target is unknown.

V shed 3 bases, J shed 3 bases, and the junction held 12 bases outside the gene matches. Per the germline V gene, CDR1 is SGHRS and CDR2 is YFSETQ. This CDR3 region has 16 residues. The V call is TRBV5-1, the J call TRBJ2-7, with 7 bases aligning to TRBD1. This clonotype was sampled from a young woman in good health. Sequenced material: central memory CD4+ T cells from blood. The CDR3 sequence is CASSYLTGTAGYEQYF. The CDR3 DNA follows: TGCGCCAGCAGCTATCTCACCGGGACAGCAGGCTACGAGCAGTACTTC.